Each of the 6 T cell receptor beta chains below was sequenced from the same sample in a study of T cell repertoires in cytomegalovirus infection. MiXCR was run by TCRdb on the reads, yielding one entry per CDR3 protein. The sample has 180,000 or so distinct CDR3 sequences; approximately 18% are singletons. Source material: CD8+ T cells from PBMCs. All receptors come from a human donor in good health (CMV status not recorded). Some clones in this sample may be carry-over from other donors' samples.

The rearrangement uses TRBV7-9 and TRBJ2-7; 7 bases match TRBD1. The V and J ends lost 4 bases and 4 bases, in that order; junction bases with no gene match: 10. The germline CDR1 and CDR2 sequences are SEHNR and FQNEAQ (reference sequence). The CDR3 is 15 residues long. CDR3: CASSSPGTASYEQYF. CDR3 in DNA: TGTGCCAGCAGCTCGCCCGGGACAGCAAGTTACGAGCAGTACTTC.

The V call is TRBV7-9, the J call TRBJ2-7; D is unclear. V gave up 5 bases and J gave up 1 base, with 9 bases separating them. Germline CDR1 and CDR2: SEHNR and FQNEAQ (reference sequence). The CDR3 is 13 residues long. The CDR3 loop reads CASSITNSYEQYF. The CDR3 DNA reads TGTGCCAGCAGCATAACTAATTCCTACGAGCAGTACTTC.

In this sample, this clonotype turned up a few times. This chain links TRBV6-2 or TRBV6-3 with TRBJ1-1; weak D call: TRBD1 (5 bases). The CDR3 is 16 residues long. V was cut by 1 base and J by 4 bases, with 16 bases left in between. Germline CDR1 and CDR2: MNHEY and SVGEGT. In nucleotides, the CDR3 is TGTGCCAGCAGTTACTGGGCGGGGGGGAATGGCACTGAAGCTTTCTTT. This translates into CASSYWAGGNGTEAFF.

This clonotype was found a few times. CDR3 DNA: TGTGCCAGTAGTATTTCGGGGACCTACAATGAGCAGTTCTTC. Protein product: CASSISGTYNEQFF. This chain links TRBV19 with TRBJ2-1, with a weak D call TRBD2 (5 bases). Per germline, CDR1 LNHDA and CDR2 SQIVND (reference sequence). The CDR3 sequence is 14 residues long. Trimming removed 3 bases at V and 2 bases at J, with 8 bases between. Full variable domain (remainder filled in from reference TRBV19 and TRBJ2-1): DGGITQSPKYLFRKEGQNVTLSCEQNLNHDAMYWYRQDPGQGLRLIYYSQIVNDFQKGDIAEGYSVSREKKESFPLTVTSAQKNPTAFYLCASSISGTYNEQFFGPGTRLTVL.

This clonotype has more than one count but fewer than ten. J is TRBJ2-1 and V is TRBV4-1; the D is unclear. CDR1 and CDR2 from the germline V gene are MGHRA and YSYEKL. Trimming shortened V by 4 bases and J by 13 bases, and 14 bases separated the two germline ends. CDR3 length: 12 residues. The CDR3 coding sequence is TGCGCCAGCAGCCCAGACTCGAGCCGACAGTTCTTC. Protein sequence: CASSPDSSRQFF.

This clonotype was detected ten times or more. The J gene is TRBJ2-2, the V gene TRBV4-1; D is tentatively TRBD1 or TRBD2 (5 bases each). The CDR3 has 18 residues. Trimming stripped 1 base from V and 8 bases from J, with 23 bases between. CDR1 is MGHRA and CDR2 is YSYEKL in the germline V gene. The CDR3 here is CASSQGPVAGPGGGELFF. The CDR3 region has the DNA TGCGCCAGCAGCCAAGGACCTGTGGCGGGCCCTGGGGGTGGGGAGCTGTTTTTT.